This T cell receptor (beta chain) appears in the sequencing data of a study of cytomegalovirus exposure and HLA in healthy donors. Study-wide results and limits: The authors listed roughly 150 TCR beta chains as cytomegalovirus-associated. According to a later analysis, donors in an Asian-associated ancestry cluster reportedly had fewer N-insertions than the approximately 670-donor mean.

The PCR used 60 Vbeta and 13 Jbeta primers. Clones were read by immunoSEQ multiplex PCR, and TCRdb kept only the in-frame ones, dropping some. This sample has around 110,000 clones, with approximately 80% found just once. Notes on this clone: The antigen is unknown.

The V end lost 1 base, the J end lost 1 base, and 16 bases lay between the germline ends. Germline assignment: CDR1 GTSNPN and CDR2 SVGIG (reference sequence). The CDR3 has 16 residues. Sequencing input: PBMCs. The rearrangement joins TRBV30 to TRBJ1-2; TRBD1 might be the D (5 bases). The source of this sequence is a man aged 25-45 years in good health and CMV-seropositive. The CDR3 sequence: CAWSAWGGLGNYGYTF. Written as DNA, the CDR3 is TGTGCCTGGAGTGCATGGGGGGGACTTGGTAACTATGGCTACACCTTC.